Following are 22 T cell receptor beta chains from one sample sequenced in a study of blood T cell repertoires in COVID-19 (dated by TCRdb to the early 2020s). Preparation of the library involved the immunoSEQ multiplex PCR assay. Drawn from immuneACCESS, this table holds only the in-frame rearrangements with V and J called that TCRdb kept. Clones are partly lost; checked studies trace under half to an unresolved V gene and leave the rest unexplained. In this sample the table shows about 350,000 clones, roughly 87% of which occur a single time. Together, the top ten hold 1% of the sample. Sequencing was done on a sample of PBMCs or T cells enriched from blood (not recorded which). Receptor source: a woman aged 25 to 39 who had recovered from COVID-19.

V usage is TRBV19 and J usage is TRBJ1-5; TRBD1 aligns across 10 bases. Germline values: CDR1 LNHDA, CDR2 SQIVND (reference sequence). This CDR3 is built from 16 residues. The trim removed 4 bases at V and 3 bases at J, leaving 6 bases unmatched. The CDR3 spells CASSREGTGVNQPQHF. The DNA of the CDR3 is TGTGCCAGTAGTAGAGAGGGGACAGGGGTCAATCAGCCCCAGCATTTT.

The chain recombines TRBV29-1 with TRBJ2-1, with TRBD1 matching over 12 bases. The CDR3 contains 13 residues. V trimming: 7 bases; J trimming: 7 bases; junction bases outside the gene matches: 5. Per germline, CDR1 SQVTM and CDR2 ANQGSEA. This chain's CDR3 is CSAGTGGKNEQFF. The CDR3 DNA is TGCAGCGCCGGGACAGGGGGCAAAAATGAGCAGTTCTTC.

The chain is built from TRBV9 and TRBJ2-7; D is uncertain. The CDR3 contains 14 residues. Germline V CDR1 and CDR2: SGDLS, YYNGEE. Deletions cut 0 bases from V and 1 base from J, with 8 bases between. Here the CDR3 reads CASSVAMVSYEQYF. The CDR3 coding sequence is TGTGCCAGCAGCGTAGCTATGGTGTCCTACGAGCAGTACTTC.

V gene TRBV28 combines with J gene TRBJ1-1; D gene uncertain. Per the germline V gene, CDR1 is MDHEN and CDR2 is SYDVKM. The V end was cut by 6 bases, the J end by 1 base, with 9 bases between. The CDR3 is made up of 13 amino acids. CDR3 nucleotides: TGTGCCAGCAGCGACACAGCGAACACTGAAGCTTTCTTT. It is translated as CASSDTANTEAFF. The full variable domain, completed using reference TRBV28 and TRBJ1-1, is DVKVTQSSRYLVKRTGEKVFLECVQDMDHENMFWYRQDPGLGLRLIYFSYDVKMKEKGDIPEGYSVSREKKERFSLILESASTNQTSMYLCASSDTANTEAFFGQGTRLTVV.

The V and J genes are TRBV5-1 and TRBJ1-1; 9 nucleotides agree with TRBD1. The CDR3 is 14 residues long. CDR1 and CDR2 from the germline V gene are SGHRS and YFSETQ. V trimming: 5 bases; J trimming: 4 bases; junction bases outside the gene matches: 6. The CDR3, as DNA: TGCGCCAGCAGGTGGGACAGGGAGGGCACTGAAGCTTTCTTT. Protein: CASRWDREGTEAFF.

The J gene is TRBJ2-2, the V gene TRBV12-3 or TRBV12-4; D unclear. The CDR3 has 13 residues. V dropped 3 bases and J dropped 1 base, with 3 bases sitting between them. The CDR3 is CASSFRNTGELFF. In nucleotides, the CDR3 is TGTGCCAGCAGTTTTAGGAACACCGGGGAGCTGTTTTTT.

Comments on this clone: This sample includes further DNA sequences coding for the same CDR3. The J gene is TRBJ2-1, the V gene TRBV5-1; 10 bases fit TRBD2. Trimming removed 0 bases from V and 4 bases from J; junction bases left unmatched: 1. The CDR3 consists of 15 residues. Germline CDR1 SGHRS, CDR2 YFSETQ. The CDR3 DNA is TGCGCCAGCAGCTTGGAAGCGGGGGGGTACAATGAGCAGTTCTTC. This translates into CASSLEAGGYNEQFF.

CDR3 in amino acids: CASSVASGHYNEQFF. CDR3 in DNA: TGTGCCAGCAGCGTTGCTAGCGGACACTACAATGAGCAGTTCTTC. The V call is TRBV9, the J call TRBJ2-1, with TRBD2 matching over 7 bases. The V gene end was trimmed by 2 bases and the J gene end by 3 bases; junction bases not matched to a gene: 5. Germline CDR1 is SGDLS and CDR2 is YYNGEE. The CDR3 has 15 amino acids. Combining the CDR3 with reference TRBV9 and TRBJ2-1 gives the whole variable domain DSGVTQTPKHLITATGQRVTLRCSPRSGDLSVYWYQQSLDQGLQFLIQYYNGEERAKGNILERFSAQQFPDLHSELNLSSLELGDSALYFCASSVASGHYNEQFFGPGTRLTVL.

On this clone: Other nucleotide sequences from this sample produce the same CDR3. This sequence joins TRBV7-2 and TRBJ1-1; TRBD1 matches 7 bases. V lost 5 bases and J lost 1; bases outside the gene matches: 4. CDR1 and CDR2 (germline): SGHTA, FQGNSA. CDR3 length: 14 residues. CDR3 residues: CASSPGQTNTEAFF. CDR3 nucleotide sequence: TGTGCCAGCAGCCCGGGACAGACGAACACTGAAGCTTTCTTT.

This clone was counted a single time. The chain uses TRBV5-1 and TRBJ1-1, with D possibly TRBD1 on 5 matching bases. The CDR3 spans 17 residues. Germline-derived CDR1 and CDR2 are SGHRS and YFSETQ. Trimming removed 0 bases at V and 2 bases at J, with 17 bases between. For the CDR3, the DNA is TGCGCCAGCAGCTTGGTCGGGTCGATCGGGGGTAACACTGAAGCTTTCTTT. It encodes CASSLVGSIGGNTEAFF.

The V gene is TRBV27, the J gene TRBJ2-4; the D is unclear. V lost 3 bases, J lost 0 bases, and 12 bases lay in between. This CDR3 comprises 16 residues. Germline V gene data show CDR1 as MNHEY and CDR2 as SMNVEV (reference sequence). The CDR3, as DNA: TGTGCCAGCAGTTTCTCGGTTTTGCTAGCCAAAAACATTCAGTACTTC. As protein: CASSFSVLLAKNIQYF.

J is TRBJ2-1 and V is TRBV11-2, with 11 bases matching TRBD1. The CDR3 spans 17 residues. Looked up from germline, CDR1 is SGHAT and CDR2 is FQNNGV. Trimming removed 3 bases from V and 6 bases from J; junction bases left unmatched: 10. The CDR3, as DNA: TGTGCCAGCAGCTTCATGGACAGGGGGCGTCCGGGCAATGAGCAGTTCTTC. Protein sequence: CASSFMDRGRPGNEQFF.

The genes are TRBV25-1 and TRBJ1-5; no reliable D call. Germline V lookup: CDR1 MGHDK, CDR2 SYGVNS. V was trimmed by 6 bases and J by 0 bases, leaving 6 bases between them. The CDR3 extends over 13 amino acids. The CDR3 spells CASRRDSNQPQHF. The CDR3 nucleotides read TGTGCCAGCAGAAGAGATAGCAATCAGCCCCAGCATTTT.

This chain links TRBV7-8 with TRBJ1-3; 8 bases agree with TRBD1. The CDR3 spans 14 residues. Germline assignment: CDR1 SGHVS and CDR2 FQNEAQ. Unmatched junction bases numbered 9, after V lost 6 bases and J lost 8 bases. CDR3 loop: CASRPGTGGDTIYF. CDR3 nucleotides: TGTGCCAGCAGACCAGGGACAGGTGGGGACACCATATATTTT.

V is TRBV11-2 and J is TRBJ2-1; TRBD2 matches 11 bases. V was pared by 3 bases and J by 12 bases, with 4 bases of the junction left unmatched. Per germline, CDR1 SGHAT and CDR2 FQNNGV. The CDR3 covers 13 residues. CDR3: CASSFIAGGPQFF. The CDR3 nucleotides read TGTGCCAGCAGCTTCATAGCGGGGGGGCCGCAGTTCTTC.

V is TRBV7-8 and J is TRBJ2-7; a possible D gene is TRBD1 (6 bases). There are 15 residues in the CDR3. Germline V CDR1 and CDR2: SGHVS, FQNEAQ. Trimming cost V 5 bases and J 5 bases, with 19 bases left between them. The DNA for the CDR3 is TGTGCCAGCAGCCCCGCCTGGGGGCAAACTAACGAGCAGTACTTC. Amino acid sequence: CASSPAWGQTNEQYF.

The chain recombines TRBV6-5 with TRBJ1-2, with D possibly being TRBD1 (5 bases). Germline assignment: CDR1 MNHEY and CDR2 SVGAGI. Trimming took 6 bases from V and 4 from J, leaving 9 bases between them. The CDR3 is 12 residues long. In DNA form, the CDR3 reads TGTGCCAGCAGATCCGACAGCTATGGCTACACCTTC. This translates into CASRSDSYGYTF.

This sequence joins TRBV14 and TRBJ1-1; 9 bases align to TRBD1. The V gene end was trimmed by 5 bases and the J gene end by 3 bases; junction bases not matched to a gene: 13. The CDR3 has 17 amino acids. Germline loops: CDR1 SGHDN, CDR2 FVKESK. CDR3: CASSSHPGQGRDTEAFF. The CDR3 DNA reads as TGTGCCAGCAGCTCCCACCCGGGACAGGGACGTGACACTGAAGCTTTCTTT.

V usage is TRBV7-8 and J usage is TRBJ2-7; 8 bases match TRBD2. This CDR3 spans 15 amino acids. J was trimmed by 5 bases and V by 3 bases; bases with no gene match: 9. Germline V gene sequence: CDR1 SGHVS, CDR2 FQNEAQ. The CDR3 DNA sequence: TGTGCCAGCAGCTTCTTCGGGGGGGCTCATAACGAGCAGTACTTC. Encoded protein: CASSFFGGAHNEQYF.

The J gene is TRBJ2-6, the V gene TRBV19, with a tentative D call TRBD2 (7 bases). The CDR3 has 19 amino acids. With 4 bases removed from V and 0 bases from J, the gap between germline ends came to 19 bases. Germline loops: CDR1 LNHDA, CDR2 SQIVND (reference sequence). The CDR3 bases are TGTGCCAGTAGTAGGCGGGGGCCGGGACAACCCTCTGGGGCCAACGTCCTGACTTTC. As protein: CASSRRGPGQPSGANVLTF.

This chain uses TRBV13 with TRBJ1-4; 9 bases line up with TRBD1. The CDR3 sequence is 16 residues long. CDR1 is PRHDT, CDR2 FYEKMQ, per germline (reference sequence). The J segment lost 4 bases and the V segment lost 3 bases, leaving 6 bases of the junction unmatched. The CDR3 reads CASSLGDREDNEKLFF. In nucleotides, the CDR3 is TGTGCCAGCAGCTTGGGGGACAGGGAAGATAATGAAAAACTGTTTTTT.

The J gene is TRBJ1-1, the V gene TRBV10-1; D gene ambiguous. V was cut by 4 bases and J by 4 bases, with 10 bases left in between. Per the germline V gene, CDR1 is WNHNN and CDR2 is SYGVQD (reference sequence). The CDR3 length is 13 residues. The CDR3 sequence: CASSAYSGTEAFF. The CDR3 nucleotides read TGCGCCAGCAGTGCATATTCGGGCACTGAAGCTTTCTTT.